These 32 T cell receptor beta chains were all obtained from the same sample, sequenced in a study of blood T cell repertoires in COVID-19 (dated by TCRdb to about 2020). Library creation used the immunoSEQ multiplex PCR assay. TCRdb holds this immuneACCESS table with in-frame rearrangements only. Some clones are missing; in checked studies, unresolved V genes explain under half, and the rest has no known cause. The table for this sample lists 95,000 to 150,000 clones; 70% to 90% of them were counted only once. The top ten clones comprise about 0.9% of the sample. The sample was peripheral blood. The receptor source for this set is a woman between 50 and 59 years old with active or convalescent COVID-19.

The chain joins TRBV9 to TRBJ2-1; no clear D. Trimming removed 2 bases at V and 9 bases at J, with 21 bases between. Germline CDR1 and CDR2: SGDLS and YYNGEE. The CDR3 spans 16 residues. The CDR3 region is CASSVSPHPLTSEQFF. CDR3 nucleotide sequence: TGTGCCAGCAGCGTCTCCCCCCACCCCCTGACAAGTGAGCAGTTCTTC.

The chain is built from TRBV5-1 and TRBJ2-7; the D gene is possibly TRBD1 (6 bases). CDR1 and CDR2 (germline): SGHRS, YFSETQ. The CDR3 has 14 amino acids. The V and J ends lost 3 bases and 0 bases respectively, with 10 bases between them. The CDR3 DNA reads as TGCGCCAGCAGCTCCAGGGGACCCTCCTACGAGCAGTACTTC. Translation gives CASSSRGPSYEQYF.

CDR3 nucleotide sequence: TGTGCCAGCAGCCCGCGGGACAGGGATGAGACCCAGTACTTC. This translates into CASSPRDRDETQYF. The chain is built from TRBV3-1 (or the pseudogene TRBV3-2) and TRBJ2-5; 9 nucleotides align to TRBD1. CDR1 and CDR2 from the germline V gene are LGHDT and YNNKEL (reference sequence). The CDR3 spans 14 residues. With V trimmed by 4 bases and J by 5 bases, 5 bases remained unmatched.

V is TRBV13 and J is TRBJ1-2, with 10 nucleotides matching TRBD1. CDR3 length: 15 amino acids. The V segment lost 4 bases and the J segment 3 bases; nucleotides outside the gene matches: 5. The germline V gene has CDR1 PRHDT and CDR2 FYEKMQ (reference sequence). CDR3 in amino acids: CASSSGTGEDYGYTF. In DNA, the CDR3 is TGTGCCAGCAGCTCAGGGACAGGGGAGGACTATGGCTACACCTTC.

About this clone: Other nucleotide sequences in the sample specify the same CDR3. The CDR3 is CASGLSGQAKGVNTEAFF. The CDR3 bases are TGTGCTAGTGGCCTCAGCGGACAGGCCAAAGGGGTGAACACTGAAGCTTTCTTT. The chain carries TRBV12-5 and TRBJ1-1; 7 nucleotides agree with TRBD1. Trimming removed 6 bases from V and 0 bases from J; junction bases left unmatched: 16. This CDR3 spans 18 amino acids. The germline CDR1 and CDR2 sequences are LGHNT and FRNRAP.

The sample holds one count of this clone. V usage is TRBV10-3 and J usage is TRBJ2-1; TRBD2 matches at 7 bases. The CDR3 covers 16 residues. Losses at the gene ends were 4 bases for V and 5 bases for J; bases not matched to a gene: 11. CDR1 is ENHRY and CDR2 is SYGVKD in the germline V gene. The CDR3 here is CAISGIASGGDNEQFF. CDR3 in DNA: TGTGCCATCAGTGGGATAGCTAGCGGAGGGGACAATGAGCAGTTCTTC.

In this sample, this clone turned up a few times. V and J are TRBV27 and TRBJ1-2; 10 bases agree with TRBD1. Germline V lookup: CDR1 MNHEY, CDR2 SMNVEV (reference sequence). Trimming removed 5 bases from V and 2 bases from J; junction bases left unmatched: 2. CDR3 size: 14 residues. CDR3 nucleotides: TGTGCCAGCAGTCGGACAGGGGGGAACTATGGCTACACCTTC. It is translated as CASSRTGGNYGYTF.

The chain employs TRBV19 and TRBJ2-7, with D tentatively TRBD1 (6 bases). CDR1 is LNHDA and CDR2 is SQIVND in the germline V gene (reference sequence). The CDR3 extends over 14 amino acids. The V gene lost 5 bases and the J gene lost 2 bases, with 13 bases spanning the gap. In DNA form, the CDR3 reads TGTGCCAGTAGTGGTCTGGACAGCACCTACGAGCAGTACTTC. Residues: CASSGLDSTYEQYF.

The rearrangement links TRBV4-3 to TRBJ2-2; 8 positions agree with TRBD2. The CDR3 length is 17 residues. V dropped 1 base and J dropped 3; count of bases not matched to a gene: 7. CDR1 is LGHNA and CDR2 is YSLEER in the germline V gene. CDR3 in amino acids: CASSQVIAGSDTGELFF. DNA of the CDR3: TGCGCCAGCAGCCAAGTGATAGCGGGATCCGACACCGGGGAGCTGTTTTTT.

A single count supports this clone. This chain uses TRBV5-4 with TRBJ2-6; D is perhaps TRBD1 (5 bases). The CDR3 contains 17 residues. V gave up 4 bases and J gave up 0 bases, with 14 bases separating them. Germline V lookup: CDR1 SGHNT, CDR2 YYREEE (reference sequence). Here the CDR3 reads CASSKMQGDSGANVLTF. The CDR3 bases are TGTGCCAGCAGCAAAATGCAGGGCGACTCTGGGGCCAACGTCCTGACTTTC.

The chain joins TRBV4-3 to TRBJ2-7; TRBD2 aligns across 9 bases. J gave up 6 bases and V 4 bases, and 10 bases lay outside the gene matches. Per the germline V gene, CDR1 is LGHNA and CDR2 is YSLEER. The CDR3 totals 15 residues. The CDR3 coding sequence is TGCGCCAGCAGCCGAGGCATTAGCGGGAGAACCGAGCAGTACTTC. Translated: CASSRGISGRTEQYF.

The CDR3 DNA is TGTGCCAGCAGCTTTCCTGGGACAGGGCTAGGCGAGCAGTACTTC. Protein product: CASSFPGTGLGEQYF. The chain has TRBV7-9 and TRBJ2-7; 9 bases fit TRBD1. Per germline, CDR1 SEHNR and CDR2 FQNEAQ (reference sequence). V lost 3 bases and J lost 6; bases outside the gene matches: 9. This CDR3 region has 15 residues.

The J gene is TRBJ1-2, the V gene TRBV5-1; TRBD1 agrees at 9 bases. J gave up 5 bases and V 3 bases, and 5 bases lay outside the gene matches. Per germline, CDR1 SGHRS and CDR2 YFSETQ. The CDR3 spans 14 residues. CDR3 sequence reads: CASSWGQGRYGYTF. CDR3 DNA sequence: TGCGCCAGCAGCTGGGGACAGGGTCGGTATGGCTACACCTTC.

V is TRBV6-1 and J is TRBJ1-2; D unclear. Germline V gives CDR1 MNHNS, CDR2 SASEGT. The CDR3 runs to 13 residues. V lost 3 bases and J lost 8, with 13 bases in between. The CDR3 protein is CASSDGPSRGYTF. CDR3 sequence (DNA): TGTGCCAGCAGTGACGGCCCTAGTAGGGGCTACACCTTC.

The rearrangement uses TRBV9 and TRBJ2-2; D remains ambiguous. The germline CDR1 and CDR2 sequences are SGDLS and YYNGEE. The CDR3 is 15 residues long. V was shortened by 3 bases and J by 3 bases, with 12 bases between the two germline ends. The CDR3 bases are TGTGCCAGCAGCGACCCCCCAGGCGACACCGGGGAGCTGTTTTTT. Translated, it gives CASSDPPGDTGELFF. Based on the CDR3 plus reference TRBV9 and TRBJ2-2, the full variable domain is DSGVTQTPKHLITATGQRVTLRCSPRSGDLSVYWYQQSLDQGLQFLIQYYNGEERAKGNILERFSAQQFPDLHSELNLSSLELGDSALYFCASSDPPGDTGELFFGEGSRLTVL.

The rearrangement links TRBV24-1 to TRBJ2-3, with 10 bases that match TRBD2. V shed 0 bases and J 0 bases; nucleotides not matched to a gene: 5. The CDR3 is 18 residues long. Germline V gene data show CDR1 as KGHDR and CDR2 as SFDVKD. CDR3 bases: TGTGCCACCAGTGATTTGCCCGGGACTAGCGCGAGCACAGATACGCAGTATTTT. This codes for CATSDLPGTSASTDTQYF.

This chain links TRBV3-1 (or the pseudogene TRBV3-2) with TRBJ1-5, with D unresolved. From germline, CDR1 is LGHDT and CDR2 YNNKEL (reference sequence). V lost 6 bases and J lost 0, with 12 bases in between. The CDR3 covers 15 residues. The CDR3 nucleotides read TGTGCCAGCAGTCGAGCGGACGGTAGCAATCAGCCCCAGCATTTT. It specifies CASSRADGSNQPQHF.

This clone was found once. This chain links TRBV3-1 (or the pseudogene TRBV3-2) with TRBJ1-4; a possible D gene is TRBD1 (5 bases). V was cut by 4 bases and J by 2 bases, with 11 bases left in between. The germline CDR1 and CDR2 sequences are LGHDT and YNNKEL (reference sequence). The length of the CDR3 is 15 residues. CDR3 amino acids: CASSPRGGTNEKLFF. CDR3 sequence (DNA): TGTGCCAGCAGCCCAAGGGGCGGCACTAATGAAAAACTGTTTTTT.

The chain joins TRBV30 to TRBJ1-2; D may be TRBD1 (5 bases). V lost 2 bases, J lost 8 bases, and 12 bases lay in between. CDR3 size: 12 residues. Germline V CDR1 and CDR2: GTSNPN, SVGIG (reference sequence). CDR3 region: CAWSRWGDGYTF. For the CDR3, the DNA is TGTGCCTGGAGTAGGTGGGGGGACGGCTACACCTTC.

The chain uses TRBV9 and TRBJ2-3, with 11 bases aligning to TRBD2. The germline V gene encodes CDR1 SGDLS and CDR2 YYNGEE. The length of the CDR3 is 15 residues. J lost 4 bases, V lost 2 bases, and 3 bases had no gene match. The CDR3 loop is CASSVTSGSADTQYF. The CDR3 DNA reads as TGTGCCAGCAGCGTTACTAGCGGGAGCGCAGATACGCAGTATTTT.

The rearrangement joins TRBV27 to TRBJ1-2; maybe TRBD1 (6 bases). V lost 3 bases and J lost 4, with 18 bases in between. CDR3 length equals 16 residues. The germline CDR1 and CDR2 sequences are MNHEY and SMNVEV (reference sequence). In DNA form, the CDR3 reads TGTGCCAGCAGTTTGGTCAGGGGTTCTACATCCTATGGCTACACCTTC. As protein: CASSLVRGSTSYGYTF.

This clone occurred once. The chain carries TRBV19 and TRBJ1-2, with D possibly TRBD1 on 5 matching bases. Trimming left V 3 bases short and J 7 bases short, with 12 bases between. CDR1 and CDR2 from the germline V gene are LNHDA and SQIVND (reference sequence). This CDR3 contains 13 residues. CDR3 sequence reads: CASSIQGLSGYTF. The CDR3 coding sequence is TGTGCCAGTAGTATTCAGGGTCTGTCTGGCTACACCTTC. Supplemented by reference TRBV19 and TRBJ1-2, the full variable domain reads DGGITQSPKYLFRKEGQNVTLSCEQNLNHDAMYWYRQDPGQGLRLIYYSQIVNDFQKGDIAEGYSVSREKKESFPLTVTSAQKNPTAFYLCASSIQGLSGYTFGSGTRLTVV.

The rearrangement uses TRBV7-6 and TRBJ2-5; 8 bases agree with TRBD1. This CDR3 region has 16 residues. J gave up 5 bases and V 5 bases, and 13 bases lay outside the gene matches. The V gene's germline CDR1 is SGHVS and CDR2 FNYEAQ. CDR3 sequence reads: CASSRTRTGSRETQYF. DNA of the CDR3: TGTGCCAGCAGCCGGACCAGGACAGGGTCCAGGGAGACCCAGTACTTC.

This clone was counted once. The gene calls are TRBV24-1 and TRBJ2-7, with D possibly matching TRBD1 (6 bases). V lost 3 bases, J lost 3 bases, and 8 bases lay in between. CDR3 length equals 13 residues. Germline CDR1 KGHDR, CDR2 SFDVKD. The CDR3 DNA sequence: TGTGCCACCAGTGATAGGGGACACTACGAGCAGTACTTC. This encodes CATSDRGHYEQYF.

V usage is TRBV7-2 and J usage is TRBJ1-5; D unresolved. Germline loops: CDR1 SGHTA, CDR2 FQGNSA. This CDR3 has 13 residues. With 3 bases removed from V and 6 bases from J, the gap between germline ends came to 9 bases. As DNA, the CDR3 is TGTGCCAGCAGCTTGGGGAGACTTCAGCCCCAGCATTTT. Translation gives CASSLGRLQPQHF.

The chain couples TRBV4-1 to TRBJ1-5, with unresolved D. Germline CDR1 MGHRA, CDR2 YSYEKL. The CDR3 covers 13 residues. Trimming shortened V by 1 base and J by 6 bases, and 7 bases separated the two germline ends. The CDR3 bases are TGCGCCAGCAGCCAAGCTGGAGCTCAGCCCCAGCATTTT. This encodes CASSQAGAQPQHF.

There are a few counts of this clone. The V call is TRBV9, the J call TRBJ1-2, with 7 bases that match TRBD1. J gave up 0 bases and V 8 bases, and 16 bases lay outside the gene matches. This CDR3 spans 17 amino acids. CDR1 and CDR2 (germline): SGDLS, YYNGEE. Here the CDR3 reads CARDELGEDRSNYGYTF. In nucleotides, the CDR3 is TGTGCCAGGGATGAATTAGGAGAGGACAGGTCTAACTATGGCTACACCTTC.

The chain combines TRBV7-2 with TRBJ2-7; 11 bases map to TRBD2. With 4 bases clipped from V and 2 bases from J, the junction kept 4 bases outside the gene matches. The CDR3 extends over 15 amino acids. Germline V gene lookup returns CDR1 SGHTA and CDR2 FQGNSA. The CDR3 is CASSSRLAGTYEQYF. Written as DNA, the CDR3 is TGTGCCAGCAGCTCCCGACTAGCGGGGACCTACGAGCAGTACTTC.

This chain joins TRBV7-9 and TRBJ2-5, with 7 bases lining up with TRBD2. Per germline, CDR1 SEHNR and CDR2 FQNEAQ (reference sequence). J was trimmed by 3 bases and V by 3 bases; bases with no gene match: 16. This CDR3 is built from 18 residues. DNA for the CDR3: TGTGCCAGCAGCTTGGGTCTGGGAGGGAGGGCCGGTAAAGAGACCCAGTACTTC. Encoded protein: CASSLGLGGRAGKETQYF.

The rearrangement joins TRBV5-1 to TRBJ2-7; 7 positions agree with TRBD2. Germline CDR1 is SGHRS and CDR2 is YFSETQ. J lost 3 bases, V lost 2 bases, and 5 bases had no gene match. The CDR3 totals 14 residues. The CDR3 is CASSLAGRGYEQYF. Written as DNA, the CDR3 is TGCGCCAGCAGCTTAGCAGGGAGGGGCTACGAGCAGTACTTC.

CDR3 loop: CSVEGWSSERETQYF. The CDR3 DNA sequence: TGCAGCGTTGAAGGTTGGTCTAGCGAGCGGGAGACCCAGTACTTC. The gene calls are TRBV29-1 and TRBJ2-5, with D possibly matching TRBD2 (6 bases). Trimming pared 1 base from V and 5 bases from J, leaving 17 bases between. CDR1 is SQVTM and CDR2 is ANQGSEA in the germline V gene. This CDR3 has 15 residues.

V is TRBV6-2 or TRBV6-3 and J is TRBJ2-3, with TRBD2 matching over 9 bases. Germline V gene lookup returns CDR1 MNHEY and CDR2 SVGEGT. This CDR3 contains 14 residues. With V trimmed by 6 bases and J by 6 bases, 7 bases remained unmatched. The CDR3 sequence: CASSLAGNEDTQYF. Written as DNA, the CDR3 is TGTGCCAGCAGCCTAGCGGGAAACGAGGATACGCAGTATTTT.